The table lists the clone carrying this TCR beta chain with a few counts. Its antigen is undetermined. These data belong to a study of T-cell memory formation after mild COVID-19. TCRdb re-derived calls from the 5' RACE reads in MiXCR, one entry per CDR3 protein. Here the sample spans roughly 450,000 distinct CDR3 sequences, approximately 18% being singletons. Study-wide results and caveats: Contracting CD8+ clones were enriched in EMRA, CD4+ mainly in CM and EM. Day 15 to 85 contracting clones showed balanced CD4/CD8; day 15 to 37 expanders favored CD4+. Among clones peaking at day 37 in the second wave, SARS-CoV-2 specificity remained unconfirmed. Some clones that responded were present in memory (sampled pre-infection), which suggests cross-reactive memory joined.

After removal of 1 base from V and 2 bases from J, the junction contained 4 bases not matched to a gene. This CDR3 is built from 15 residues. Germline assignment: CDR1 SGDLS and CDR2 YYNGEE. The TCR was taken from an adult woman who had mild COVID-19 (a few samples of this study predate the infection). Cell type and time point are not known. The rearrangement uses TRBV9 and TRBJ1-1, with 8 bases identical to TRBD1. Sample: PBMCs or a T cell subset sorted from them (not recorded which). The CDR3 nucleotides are TGTGCCAGCAGCGTATTTTCAGGGGGCAACACTGAAGCTTTCTTT. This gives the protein CASSVFSGGNTEAFF.